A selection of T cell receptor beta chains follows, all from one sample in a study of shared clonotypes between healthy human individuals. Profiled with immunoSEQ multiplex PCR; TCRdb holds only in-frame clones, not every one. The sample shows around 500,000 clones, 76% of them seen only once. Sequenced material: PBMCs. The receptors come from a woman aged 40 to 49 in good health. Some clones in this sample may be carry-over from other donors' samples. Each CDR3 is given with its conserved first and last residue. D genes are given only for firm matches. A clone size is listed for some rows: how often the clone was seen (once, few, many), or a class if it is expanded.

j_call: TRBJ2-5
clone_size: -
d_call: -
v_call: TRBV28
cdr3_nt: TGTGCCAGCAGTTTATCGGGTTGGGAGACCCAGTACTTC
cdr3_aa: CASSLSGWETQYF

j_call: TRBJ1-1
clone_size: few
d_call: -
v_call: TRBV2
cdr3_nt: TGTGCCAGCAGTGAAGAGCAGGCAGGGTACACTGAAGCTTTCTTT
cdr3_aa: CASSEEQAGYTEAFF

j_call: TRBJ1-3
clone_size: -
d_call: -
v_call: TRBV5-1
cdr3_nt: TGCGCCAGCAGCGAGGGGTCCAAGTCTGGAAACACCATATATTTT
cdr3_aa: CASSEGSKSGNTIYF

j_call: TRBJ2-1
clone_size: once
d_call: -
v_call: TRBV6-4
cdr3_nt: TGTGCCAGCAGTGACGGGGCCGGCTCCTACAATGAGCAGTTCTTC
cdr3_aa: CASSDGAGSYNEQFF

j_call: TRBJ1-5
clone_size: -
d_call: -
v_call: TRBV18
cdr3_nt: TGTGCCAGCTCACCCGCAGAGGATCAGCCCCAGCATTTT
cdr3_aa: CASSPAEDQPQHF

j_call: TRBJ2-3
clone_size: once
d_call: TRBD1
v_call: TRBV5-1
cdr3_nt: TGCGCCAGCAGTTTGGACAGGGGGACCACAGATACGCAGTATTTT
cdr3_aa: CASSLDRGTTDTQYF

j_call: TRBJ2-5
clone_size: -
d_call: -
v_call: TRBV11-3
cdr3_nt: TGTGCCAGCAGCTTAGATGATCAGGGACCCCAAGAGACCCAGTACTTC
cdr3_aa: CASSLDDQGPQETQYF

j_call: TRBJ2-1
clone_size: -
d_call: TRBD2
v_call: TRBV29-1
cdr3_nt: TGCAGCGTTGAAGAGCAACTAGCGGGAGTGGGTGAGCAGTTCTTC
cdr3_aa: CSVEEQLAGVGEQFF

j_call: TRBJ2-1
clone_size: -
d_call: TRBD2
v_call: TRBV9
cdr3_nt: TGTGCCAGCAGCGTAGGTAGCGGGAGAGGGAATGAGCAGTTCTTC
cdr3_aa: CASSVGSGRGNEQFF

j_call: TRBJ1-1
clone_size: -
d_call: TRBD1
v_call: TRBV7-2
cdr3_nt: TGTGCCAGCAGCTTAGGGGGACAGATGAACACTGAAGCTTTCTTT
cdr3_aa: CASSLGGQMNTEAFF

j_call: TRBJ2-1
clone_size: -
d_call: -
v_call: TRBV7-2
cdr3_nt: TGTGCCAGCAGCTTAGTGGTGGCTTACAATGAGCAGTTCTTC
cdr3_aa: CASSLVVAYNEQFF

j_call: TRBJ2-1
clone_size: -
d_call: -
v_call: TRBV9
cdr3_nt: TGTGCCAGCAGCGTAGAGGGGGTTCTTTACAATGAGCAGTTCTTC
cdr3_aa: CASSVEGVLYNEQFF

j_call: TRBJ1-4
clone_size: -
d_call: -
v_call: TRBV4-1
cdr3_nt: TGCGCCAGCAGCCGGTCGAGAGCAACTAATGAAAAACTGTTTTTT
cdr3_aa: CASSRSRATNEKLFF

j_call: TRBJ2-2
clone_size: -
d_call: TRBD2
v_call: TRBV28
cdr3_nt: TGTGCCAGCAGGACTAGCGGGAGTACCGGGGAGCTGTTTTTT
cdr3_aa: CASRTSGSTGELFF

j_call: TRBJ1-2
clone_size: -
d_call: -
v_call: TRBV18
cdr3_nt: TGTGCCAGCTCACCACTTCAAACCGACCACTATGGCTACACCTTC
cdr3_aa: CASSPLQTDHYGYTF

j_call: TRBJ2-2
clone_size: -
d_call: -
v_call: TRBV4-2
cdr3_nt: TGTGCCAGCAGCCGGACCGCGCAGGAGGTGCTGTTTTTT
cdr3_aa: CASSRTAQEVLFF

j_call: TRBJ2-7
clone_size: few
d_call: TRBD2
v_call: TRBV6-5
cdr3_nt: TGTGCCAGCAGTTTCACGGGACTAGCGGGAGGGTACGAGCAGTACTTC
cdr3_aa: CASSFTGLAGGYEQYF

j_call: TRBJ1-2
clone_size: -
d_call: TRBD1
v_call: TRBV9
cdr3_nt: TGTGCCAGCAGCCCCCGTCACGGACAGGACTACTATGGCTACACCTTC
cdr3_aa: CASSPRHGQDYYGYTF

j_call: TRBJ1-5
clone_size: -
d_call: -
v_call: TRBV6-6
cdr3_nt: TGTGCCAGCAGTTACGCTAGGGGGAGCAATCAGCCCCAGCATTTT
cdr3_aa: CASSYARGSNQPQHF

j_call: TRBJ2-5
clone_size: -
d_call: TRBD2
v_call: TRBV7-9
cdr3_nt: TGTGCCAGCAGCTTAGTCAGGGAGGGCCGGGTTTGGAACCAAGAGACCCAGTACTTC
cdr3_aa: CASSLVREGRVWNQETQYF

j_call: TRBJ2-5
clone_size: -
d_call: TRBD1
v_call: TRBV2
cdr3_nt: TGTGCCAGCAGTGTAAACCCCCGACAGGGGGAGACCCAGTACTTC
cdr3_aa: CASSVNPRQGETQYF

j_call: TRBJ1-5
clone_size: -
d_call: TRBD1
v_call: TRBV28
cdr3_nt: TGTGCCAGCAGTTTCCAAGACAGGGGGGACCAGCCCCAGCATTTT
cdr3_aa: CASSFQDRGDQPQHF

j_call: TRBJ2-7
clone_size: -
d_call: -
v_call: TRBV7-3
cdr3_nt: TGTGCCAGCAGCTTTGGGGGCCTGAAGGACGAGCAGTACTTC
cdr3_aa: CASSFGGLKDEQYF

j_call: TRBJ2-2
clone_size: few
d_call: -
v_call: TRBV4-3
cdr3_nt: TGCGCCAGCAGCCAAGACAGGGTTCCTCTCATATCGACCGGGGAGCTGTTTTTT
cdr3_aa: CASSQDRVPLISTGELFF

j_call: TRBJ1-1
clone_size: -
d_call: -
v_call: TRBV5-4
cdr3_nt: TGTGCCAGCAGCTTTGAGGCGATGAACACTGAAGCTTTCTTT
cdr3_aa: CASSFEAMNTEAFF

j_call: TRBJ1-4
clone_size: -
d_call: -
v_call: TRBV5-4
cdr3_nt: TGTGCCAGCAGCTTGGTGGGGGGAACTAATGAAAAACTGTTTTTT
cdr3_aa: CASSLVGGTNEKLFF

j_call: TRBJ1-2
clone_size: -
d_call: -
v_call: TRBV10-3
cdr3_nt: TGTGCCATCAGTAACCATCCGGACGCTACCTATGGCTACACCTTC
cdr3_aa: CAISNHPDATYGYTF

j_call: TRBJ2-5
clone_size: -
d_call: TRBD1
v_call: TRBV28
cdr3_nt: TGTGCCAGCAGTCCCCCGACAGGGGGCAGTGAGACCCAGTACTTC
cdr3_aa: CASSPPTGGSETQYF

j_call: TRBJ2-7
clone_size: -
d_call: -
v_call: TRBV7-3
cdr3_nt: TGTGCCAGCAGCTTAGACAGGCGGGCCGAGCAGTACTTC
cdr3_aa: CASSLDRRAEQYF

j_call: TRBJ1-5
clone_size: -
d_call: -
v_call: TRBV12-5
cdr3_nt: TGTGCTAGTGGTTTGGAGTTGGGGAGTACCCAGCATTTT
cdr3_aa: CASGLELGSTQHF

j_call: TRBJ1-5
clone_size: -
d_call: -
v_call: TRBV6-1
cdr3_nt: TGTGCCAGCAGAGACAGGTATAGCAATCAGCCCCAGCATTTT
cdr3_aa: CASRDRYSNQPQHF